The clone carrying this T cell receptor (beta chain) was picked up a small number of times. The CDR3 sequence is 13 residues long. Deletions cut 5 bases from V and 3 bases from J, with 10 bases between. CDR1 is MNHEY, CDR2 SVGAGI, per germline. TCRdb itself ran the PCR reads through MiXCR, one entry per CDR3 protein. The sample contains about 97,000 distinct CDR3 sequences, 51% of which appear only once. This sample is part of a study of CDR3 diversity in severe acne. Sequenced sample: blood. This receptor was obtained from a male donor with acne. The chain is built from TRBV6-5 and TRBJ1-1, with unresolved D. Here the CDR3 reads CASSRWSDTEAFF. As DNA, the CDR3 is TGTGCCAGCAGTCGGTGGTCGGACACTGAAGCTTTCTTT.